This paragraph reports one TCR beta chain. Per germline, CDR1 SGHRS and CDR2 YFSETQ. The CDR3 contains 15 residues. V lost 7 bases and J lost 4, with 17 bases in between. This specimen comes from a study of blood T cell repertoires in COVID-19. Study context: Material from acute and convalescent COVID-19 was sourced from the United States, Italy and Spain. Sources were T cells, B-cell-depleted T cells, or PBMCs; the material itself was cDNA or gDNA.

Per the study methods: Nucleated cell counts were estimated from reference gene primer amplification. This table comes from immunoSEQ multiplex PCR, and its TCRdb copy is limited to in-frame clones, with some not included. The V and J calls and the clone size are those of that table, but D and trimming were determined from the DNA. This table has over 85,000 clones, around 90% appearing once. V gene TRBV5-1 combines with J gene TRBJ2-2; possibly TRBD2 for D (5 bases). This sequence was found in a male donor with acute or convalescent COVID-19. The sequencing input was peripheral blood. For the CDR3, the DNA is TGCGCCAGCGGGCAGTTGCGTGCGGGCACCGGGGAGCTGTTTTTT. It translates to CASGQLRAGTGELFF.